Below, 10 T cell receptor beta chains from the same sample are listed, as sequenced in a study of OX40 agonist ivuxolimab in advanced cancers. Libraries were made using the immunoSEQ multiplex PCR assay. In its TCRdb copy, this immuneACCESS table keeps in-frame sequences only and misses some clones. Where compared with another copy, unresolved V genes explain less than half of these, and the others have no known cause. Recorded for this sample are 65,000 to 90,000 clones; around 90% of them occurred a single time. The top ten clonotypes cover roughly 9.7% of the sample. This specimen consisted of CD4+ or CD8+ T cells sorted from blood, obtained in a trial of the OX40 agonist ivuxolimab. These TCRs come from an adult with an advanced solid tumor such as melanoma, head and neck, liver or kidney cancer.

V and J are TRBV5-4 and TRBJ2-3, with 10 bases that match TRBD1. V was pared by 0 bases and J by 6 bases, with 10 bases of the junction left unmatched. The CDR3 contains 17 residues. Germline loops: CDR1 SGHNT, CDR2 YYREEE (reference sequence). CDR3 DNA: TGTGCCAGCAGCTTGGACCCCGGGACAGGGGTTGGGGATACGCAGTATTTT. Translation gives CASSLDPGTGVGDTQYF. The complete variable domain, with remaining parts taken from reference TRBV5-4 and TRBJ2-3, reads ETGVTQSPTHLIKTRGQQVTLRCSSQSGHNTVSWYQQALGQGPQFIFQYYREEENGRGNFPPRFSGLQFPNYSSELNVNALELDDSALYLCASSLDPGTGVGDTQYFGPGTRLTVL.

The rearrangement joins TRBV11-2 to TRBJ2-2; D is unclear. This CDR3 region has 12 residues. Germline assignment: CDR1 SGHAT and CDR2 FQNNGV. With 2 bases removed from V and 5 bases from J, the gap between germline ends came to 3 bases. The CDR3 sequence: CASSLFTGELFF. The CDR3 region has the DNA TGTGCCAGCAGCTTATTTACCGGGGAGCTGTTTTTT. Filled out from reference TRBV11-2 and TRBJ2-2, the complete variable domain reads EAGVAQSPRYKIIEKRQSVAFWCNPISGHATLYWYQQILGQGPKLLIQFQNNGVVDDSQLPKDRFSAERLKGVDSTLKIQPAKLEDSAVYLCASSLFTGELFFGEGSRLTVL.

The chain is built from TRBV4-1 and TRBJ2-5; D might be TRBD2 (6 bases). V lost 7 bases and J 3 bases, leaving 12 bases between the germline ends. The CDR3 has 13 amino acids. Germline CDR1 and CDR2: MGHRA and YSYEKL. For the CDR3, the DNA is TGCGCCAGCACTCAGGGCGGGGAAGAGACCCAGTACTTC. This encodes CASTQGGEETQYF.

The chain recombines TRBV27 with TRBJ2-3; no firm D call. Germline V lookup: CDR1 MNHEY, CDR2 SMNVEV (reference sequence). Trimming removed 6 bases from V and 1 base from J, with 17 bases in between. The CDR3 runs to 16 residues. The CDR3 bases are TGTGCCAGCAGCCCTTTATATCTGGGCGGCACAGATACGCAGTATTTT. This codes for CASSPLYLGGTDTQYF.

The genes are TRBV19 and TRBJ1-1, with D possibly matching TRBD1 (6 bases). Per germline, CDR1 LNHDA and CDR2 SQIVND (reference sequence). Trimming took off 5 bases at V and 0 bases at J, with 13 bases between the two ends. The CDR3 loop spans 15 amino acids. CDR3 in amino acids: CASSARQDLNTEAFF. The CDR3 bases are TGTGCCAGTAGTGCCCGACAGGACTTGAACACTGAAGCTTTCTTT.

V usage is TRBV19 and J usage is TRBJ1-1, with TRBD1 as a possible D gene (5 bases). Germline CDR1 is LNHDA and CDR2 is SQIVND (reference sequence). V was shortened by 10 bases and J by 3 bases, with 15 bases between the two germline ends. The CDR3 contains 13 residues. CDR3 amino acids: CATNGGVDTEAFF. The CDR3 DNA reads TGTGCCACCAACGGAGGGGTGGACACTGAAGCTTTCTTT.

The chain links TRBV4-3 to TRBJ1-4; maybe TRBD1 (6 bases). The V end lost 0 bases, the J end lost 5 bases, and 10 bases lay between the germline ends. The length of the CDR3 is 15 residues. The germline gives CDR1 LGHNA, CDR2 YSLEER. CDR3 protein: CASSQDRGGNEKLFF. The CDR3 DNA follows: TGCGCCAGCAGCCAAGATAGGGGGGGGAATGAAAAACTGTTTTTT.

V gene TRBV19 combines with J gene TRBJ1-6; TRBD1 aligns across 8 bases. The junction had 9 bases not matched to a gene; V was cut back by 10 bases and J by 7 bases. There are 14 residues in the CDR3. The germline CDR1 and CDR2 sequences are LNHDA and SQIVND (reference sequence). The CDR3 reads CATRDRQSNSPLHF. The CDR3 nucleotides read TGTGCCACCCGGGACAGGCAAAGCAATTCACCCCTCCACTTT.

The rearrangement joins TRBV7-9 to TRBJ2-3, with 7 bases aligning to TRBD1. Per the germline V gene, CDR1 is SEHNR and CDR2 is FQNEAQ (reference sequence). The V and J ends lost 2 bases and 2 bases, in that order; junction bases with no gene match: 13. The CDR3 runs 18 residues. The DNA for the CDR3 is TGTGCCAGCAGCTTACAGGGGGTGGGGGACACCTACACAGATACGCAGTATTTT. Protein sequence: CASSLQGVGDTYTDTQYF.

The rearrangement uses TRBV5-6 and TRBJ2-1; either TRBD1 or TRBD2 may supply D (5 bases each). CDR1 and CDR2 from the germline V gene are SGHDT and YYEEEE. With 4 bases removed from V and 7 bases from J, the gap between germline ends came to 18 bases. The CDR3 length is 15 residues. CDR3 in amino acids: CASSPGTPVGNEQFF. The CDR3 bases are TGTGCCAGCAGCCCGGGGACCCCAGTGGGGAATGAGCAGTTCTTC.